Below are 8 T cell receptor beta chains sequenced from a single sample in a study of regulatory T cells in long-lasting Graves disease. Time point denoted: newly diagnosed GD, antithyroid drugs for less than 3 months. PBMC RNA served as the TCR library source. Library construction for TCR beta used iRepertoire HTBI primers and Arm-PCR of CDR3 regions. MiXCR was run by TCRdb on the multiplex PCR reads, yielding one entry per CDR3 protein. The repertoire consists of 540,000 or so distinct CDR3 sequences, with about 14% occurring once and the leading ten covering under 10%. The sample was also reused in another study, on T cells in Graves' hyperthyroidism and ophthalmopathy.

This specimen consisted of peripheral blood mononuclear cells (PBMCs), obtained at new diagnosis, from a patient treated with antithyroid drugs. The receptors derive from a man under 40 with Graves disease.

This clonotype was counted only a few times. The chain is built from TRBV5-5 and TRBJ1-5; 9 bases line up with TRBD1. The junction had 7 bases not matched to a gene; V was cut back by 2 bases and J by 4 bases. This CDR3 region has 16 residues. Looked up from germline, CDR1 is SGHKS and CDR2 is YYEKEE (reference sequence). CDR3 sequence (DNA): TGTGCCAGCAGCTTAGGGCGGGACAGGGTAAATCAGCCCCAGCATTTT. Its translation: CASSLGRDRVNQPQHF.

This clonotype was observed many times. This sequence joins TRBV5-1 and TRBJ2-2; a weak D match, TRBD2 (5 bases). The V gene's germline CDR1 is SGHRS and CDR2 YFSETQ. The CDR3 covers 17 residues. The ends were cut back, 5 bases at V and 3 bases at J, with 20 bases in the middle. This chain's CDR3 is CASRGRAVRSDTGELFF. CDR3 in DNA: TGCGCCAGCAGGGGTCGAGCGGTTCGAAGCGACACCGGGGAGCTGTTTTTT.

This clonotype appeared many times. Its ends do not fully match the called genes, so a read error is possible. The chain is built from TRBV5-1 and TRBJ2-2, with TRBD2 identical over 12 bases. Germline CDR1 and CDR2: SGHRS and YFSETQ. The CDR3 is made up of 16 amino acids. CDR3 residues: CASSLGLAGSTGELFF. CDR3 bases: TGTGCCAGCTCGCTCGGACTAGCGGGAAGTACCGGGGAGCTGTTTTTT.

The genes are TRBV5-1 and TRBJ2-1; weak D call: TRBD1 (5 bases). Germline values: CDR1 SGHRS, CDR2 YFSETQ. The CDR3 runs 16 residues. V lost 1 base, J lost 8 bases, and 19 bases lay in between. CDR3 bases: TGCGCCAGCAGCTTGTCGTCTAGGGGTTCCGGGCATGAGCAGTTCTTC. Its protein is CASSLSSRGSGHEQFF.

This clonotype was observed at least ten times. The rearrangement joins TRBV3-1 to TRBJ2-5; D is ambiguous. CDR1 is LGHDT and CDR2 is YNNKEL in the germline V gene (reference sequence). The ends were cut back, 5 bases at V and 4 bases at J, with 5 bases in the middle. This CDR3 comprises 11 residues. CDR3 sequence: CASSAAETQYF. CDR3 coding DNA: TGTGCCAGCAGCGCAGCAGAGACCCAGTACTTC.

This clonotype was counted ten times or more. The gene calls are TRBV7-9 and TRBJ1-1; D is unresolved. The ends were cut back, 2 bases at V and 2 bases at J, with 6 bases in the middle. The germline V gene encodes CDR1 SEHNR and CDR2 FQNEAQ (reference sequence). The CDR3 consists of 13 residues. CDR3 residues: CASSLNRNTEAFF. The CDR3 nucleotides read TGTGCCAGCAGCTTAAACCGTAACACTGAAGCTTTCTTT.

This clonotype has at least ten counts. V and J are TRBV6-1 and TRBJ1-4, with D possibly matching TRBD1 (5 bases). With 5 bases removed from V and 4 bases from J, the gap between germline ends came to 14 bases. This CDR3 comprises 15 residues. CDR1 and CDR2 (germline): MNHNS, SASEGT. Here the CDR3 DNA reads TGTGCCAGCAGTCCTAGGGGACGGTATAATGAAAAACTGTTTTTT. The encoded protein is CASSPRGRYNEKLFF.

This clonotype appeared many times. Here the CDR3 DNA reads TGTGCCAGCACCGGAGTGCTGGGGAACACTGAAGCTTTCTTT. Protein product: CASTGVLGNTEAFF. The chain couples TRBV7-9 to TRBJ1-1; D not certain. V was shortened by 7 bases and J by 1 base, with 13 bases between the two germline ends. CDR1 is SEHNR and CDR2 is FQNEAQ in the germline V gene (reference sequence). This CDR3 has 14 amino acids.